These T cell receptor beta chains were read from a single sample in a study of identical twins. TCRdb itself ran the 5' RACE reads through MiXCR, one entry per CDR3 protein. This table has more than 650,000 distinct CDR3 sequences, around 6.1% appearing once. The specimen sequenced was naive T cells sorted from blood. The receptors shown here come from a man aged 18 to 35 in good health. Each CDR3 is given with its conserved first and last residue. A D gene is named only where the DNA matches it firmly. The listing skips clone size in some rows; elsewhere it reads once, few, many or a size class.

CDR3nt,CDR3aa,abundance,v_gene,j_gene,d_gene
TGTGCCATCAGTGAGGAGTTCTATGGCTACACCTTC,CAISEEFYGYTF,few,TRBV10-3,TRBJ1-2,.
TGTGCCAGCAGCTTAGCTTGGAGCTCTGGGGCCAACGTCCTGACTTTC,CASSLAWSSGANVLTF,few,TRBV7-8,TRBJ2-6,.
TGTGCCAGCAGCTTGTTAGGCCACACAGATACGCAGTATTTT,CASSLLGHTDTQYF,.,TRBV5-5,TRBJ2-3,.
TGTGCCAGCAGTTCCCTACTAGCGTTCCTGCACGAGCAGTACTTC,CASSSLLAFLHEQYF,.,TRBV27,TRBJ2-7,TRBD2
TGTGCCAGCAGTTCACCGTGGACCCAGTACTTC,CASSSPWTQYF,many,TRBV12-3/TRBV12-4,TRBJ2-5,.
TGTGCCAGCAGTAGGGGGCTCTCCTACGAGCAGTACTTC,CASSRGLSYEQYF,many,TRBV27,TRBJ2-7,TRBD1
TGCAGTGCTAGACCTGGACAGGGAGGTTCCTACGAGCAGTACTTC,CSARPGQGGSYEQYF,many,TRBV20-1,TRBJ2-7,TRBD1
TGTGCCAGCAGCTCCCCGATTTACAATGAGCAGTTCTTC,CASSSPIYNEQFF,many,TRBV5-6,TRBJ2-1,.
TGTGCCAGCAGCCCGCGGGGGGCGATCGGCTATGGCTACACCTTC,CASSPRGAIGYGYTF,.,TRBV5-5,TRBJ1-2,.
TGTGCCAGCCGTACCCTCCGACTAGCGGGAGATGGAGATACGCAGTATTTT,CASRTLRLAGDGDTQYF,.,TRBV2,TRBJ2-3,TRBD2
TGTGCCAGCAGTTTAGGGGCTCCTCCGAACACCGGGGAGCTGTTTTTT,CASSLGAPPNTGELFF,.,TRBV6-5,TRBJ2-2,.
TGTGCCACCAGCAGAGATTTGACTAGCGGGAGGAATGAGCAGTTCTTC,CATSRDLTSGRNEQFF,.,TRBV15,TRBJ2-1,TRBD2
TGTGCCACCCCAAAGGGGGACAGGGGGCGGCTAGCGGGACAAACAGATACGCAGTATTTT,CATPKGDRGRLAGQTDTQYF,few,TRBV6-2/TRBV6-3,TRBJ2-3,TRBD1
TGCAGTGCTAAGACTAGCGGGATCCAAGAGACCCAGTACTTC,CSAKTSGIQETQYF,many,TRBV20-1,TRBJ2-5,TRBD2
TGTGCCAGCAGCTTAGTCGTGAGCGGAGGGTACGAGCAGTACTTC,CASSLVVSGGYEQYF,many,TRBV7-2,TRBJ2-7,.
TGTGCCAGCAGTGAAGTCCCCCCGACAGGGGGCCTCTACAATGAGCAGTTCTTC,CASSEVPPTGGLYNEQFF,.,TRBV6-1,TRBJ2-1,TRBD1
TGCAGTGCTAGAGGTCCAGGCGATTCACCCCTCCACTTT,CSARGPGDSPLHF,few,TRBV20-1,TRBJ1-6,.
TGTGCCAGCAGCCCTACTAGCGGGAGATTTGAGAATGAGCAGTTCTTC,CASSPTSGRFENEQFF,.,TRBV3-1,TRBJ2-1,TRBD2
TGTGCCATCAGTGGGACTGAAACTTCTGGTGGCTACACCTTC,CAISGTETSGGYTF,many,TRBV10-3,TRBJ1-2,.
TGCAGTGCTAGTAAGCTGGGTCCGCGCTCCTACAATGAGCAGTTCTTC,CSASKLGPRSYNEQFF,few,TRBV20-1,TRBJ2-1,.
TGTGCCAGCTCACCCCCAGGGACTTCCTACGAGCAGTACTTC,CASSPPGTSYEQYF,many,TRBV18,TRBJ2-7,.
TGTGCCAGCAGCTTGGGGATACAGGGTTTGACGAACACTGAAGCTTTCTTT,CASSLGIQGLTNTEAFF,.,TRBV5-4,TRBJ1-1,.
TGTGCCAGCAGCCAAGATCTGGCGTCTGGCGTGGAGGGGCAGTTCTTC,CASSQDLASGVEGQFF,many,TRBV4-2,TRBJ2-1,.
TGCGCCAGCAGCTGGGAGGGGCGCGGAGAGACCCAGTACTTC,CASSWEGRGETQYF,few,TRBV5-1,TRBJ2-5,TRBD2
TGCGCCAGCAGCTTGTGGGCCATGGACGGAAATGAAAAACTGTTTTTT,CASSLWAMDGNEKLFF,many,TRBV5-1,TRBJ1-4,.
TGTGCCACCAGTGATTCCGGGACTAGTCGCAATGAGCAGTTCTTC,CATSDSGTSRNEQFF,many,TRBV24-1,TRBJ2-1,TRBD2
TGTGCCAGCAGCGTAGGAAGACTAGCGGGGCACAATGAGCAGTTCTTC,CASSVGRLAGHNEQFF,.,TRBV9,TRBJ2-1,TRBD2
TGCAGCGTTGTGCTTCTCCGGGACATACAAGAGACCCAGTACTTC,CSVVLLRDIQETQYF,.,TRBV29-1,TRBJ2-5,.
TGCAGTGCTAGAGATCCGAGACTGACCCCCTACGAGCAGTACTTC,CSARDPRLTPYEQYF,many,TRBV20-1,TRBJ2-7,.
TGTGCCAGCAGCTGGGACAGGAGGGAAGGGAACACCGGGGAGCTGTTTTTT,CASSWDRREGNTGELFF,few,TRBV13,TRBJ2-2,TRBD1
TGTGCCATCACCCGGGACAGAGACTACGAGCAGTACTTC,CAITRDRDYEQYF,many,TRBV10-3,TRBJ2-7,TRBD1
.,CASSFLWRGVPNEQFF,few,TRBV7-2,TRBJ2-1,.
TGTGCCAGCTCACCAAGCCAGGAGTCCTACGAGCAGTACTTC,CASSPSQESYEQYF,few,TRBV18,TRBJ2-7,.
TGCGCCAGCAGCCCCAGGGACGGGAATACGCAGTATTTT,CASSPRDGNTQYF,.,TRBV5-1,TRBJ2-3,.
TGTGCCAGCAGCCAAGAAGTGCCGGGAAACGGGGAGCTGTTTTTT,CASSQEVPGNGELFF,.,TRBV3-1,TRBJ2-2,.
TGTGCCAGCAGTTACTCGACTGCTTCCTACAATGAGCAGTTCTTC,CASSYSTASYNEQFF,many,TRBV6-5,TRBJ2-1,.
TGTGCCAGCAGCTACGACAGGGGGGGGGCCGAGCAGTACTTC,CASSYDRGGAEQYF,few,TRBV3-1,TRBJ2-7,TRBD1
TGCGCCAGCAGCCAAGTTGTACAGAGCAATCAGCCCCAGCATTTT,CASSQVVQSNQPQHF,.,TRBV4-1,TRBJ1-5,.
TGCAGTGCTGGGTACCGTTCGGGGGGGTCCTACAATGAGCAGTTCTTC,CSAGYRSGGSYNEQFF,.,TRBV20-1,TRBJ2-1,TRBD2
TGTGCCAGCAGCTACGGGACAGCTTTGTACGAGCAGTACTTC,CASSYGTALYEQYF,many,TRBV7-2,TRBJ2-7,TRBD1
TGTGCCAGCAGTGAAGGAGGGAGGGCCGTCACCGGGGAGCTGTTTTTT,CASSEGGRAVTGELFF,many,TRBV25-1,TRBJ2-2,TRBD2
TGTGCCAGCCTGGATGGGCATGATGAGCAGTTCTTC,CASLDGHDEQFF,few,TRBV2,TRBJ2-1,.
TGCGCCAGCAGCGTAGGTCTAGCGGGAGGGCCCGTGCGCAATGAGCAGTTCTTC,CASSVGLAGGPVRNEQFF,many,TRBV5-1,TRBJ2-1,TRBD2
TGTGCCAGCAGCCAAGCCGGAAAGGTGGATAATTCACCCCTCCACTTT,CASSQAGKVDNSPLHF,few,TRBV3-1,TRBJ1-6,.
TGTGCCAGCAAAGCGCCCATCGCCAAAAACATTCAGTACTTC,CASKAPIAKNIQYF,few,TRBV12-3/TRBV12-4,TRBJ2-4,.
TGCAGTGCCCCGGACCCCATAGGGGAGCAGTTCTTC,CSAPDPIGEQFF,few,TRBV20-1,TRBJ2-1,.
TGTGCCACCAGCAGAGATGAGACAGGGGCCCAAGAGACCCAGTACTTC,CATSRDETGAQETQYF,few,TRBV15,TRBJ2-5,TRBD1
TGTGCCACCAGTTCGACAGGGGTCAATCAGCCCCAGCATTTT,CATSSTGVNQPQHF,many,TRBV24-1,TRBJ1-5,TRBD1
TGTGCCAGCAGTTACGGTGCGGTCACCGGGGAGCTGTTTTTT,CASSYGAVTGELFF,many,TRBV6-5,TRBJ2-2,.
TGTGCCAGCAGTTTTAGGCGAGGTGAGCAGTTCTTC,CASSFRRGEQFF,many,TRBV27,TRBJ2-1,.
TGCGCCAGCAGCGCGCCGGGCAGCACCAAAAACATTCAGTACTTC,CASSAPGSTKNIQYF,.,TRBV5-1,TRBJ2-4,.
TGTGCCAGCAGCTGGACAGGAGGGATGGATCAGCCCCAGCATTTT,CASSWTGGMDQPQHF,.,TRBV6-2/TRBV6-3,TRBJ1-5,TRBD1
TGCAGCGTGGCAAGGGACAGACCCTACGAGCAGTACTTC,CSVARDRPYEQYF,.,TRBV29-1,TRBJ2-7,TRBD1
TGTGCCATCAGTGGGGGCACCCACCGAACAGATACGCAGTATTTT,CAISGGTHRTDTQYF,many,TRBV10-3,TRBJ2-3,.
TGTGCCAGCAGCTTAGCGCCTGAAGCCTACGAGCAGTACTTC,CASSLAPEAYEQYF,.,TRBV7-9,TRBJ2-7,.
TGCGCCAGCAGTGTGGGGCAGGGGAACTATGGCTACACCTTC,CASSVGQGNYGYTF,many,TRBV5-1,TRBJ1-2,.
TGTGCCAGCAGATCCGGGACTACCGATAGCTCCTACAATGAGCAGTTCTTC,CASRSGTTDSSYNEQFF,many,TRBV6-2/TRBV6-3,TRBJ2-1,TRBD2
TGTGCCAGCAGTTTAGGTGTAGCGGGAGGTCGAGATACGCAGTATTTT,CASSLGVAGGRDTQYF,many,TRBV12-3/TRBV12-4,TRBJ2-3,TRBD2